Listed below are T cell receptor beta chains from one sample, sequenced in a study of blood T cell repertoires in COVID-19. Only in-frame clones appear in the TCRdb table, and some are missing; sequencing was by immunoSEQ multiplex PCR. Of about 210,000 clones listed, about nine tenths are singletons. Sequencing input: PBMCs or T cells enriched from blood (not recorded which). The receptor source for this set is a young man in a cohort exposed to, infected with or recovered from COVID-19 (not recorded which). Each CDR3 is given with its conserved first and last residue. The D gene is left open where the match is weak. Not every row has a clone size; where given, it reads once, few, many or a size class.

TRBV10-3	15	TRBJ1-2	-	once	CAISVAQGSYYGYTF	TGTGCCATCAGTGTGGCTCAGGGCAGCTACTATGGCTACACCTTC
TRBV27	13	TRBJ2-7	-	-	CASSFAGRQEQYF	TGTGCCAGCAGTTTCGCGGGGCGGCAGGAGCAGTACTTC
TRBV6-1	15	TRBJ1-1	-	-	CASSEASGGYTEAFF	TGTGCCAGCAGTGAAGCCTCGGGGGGATACACTGAAGCTTTCTTT
TRBV27	13	TRBJ2-1	-	-	CASSPGTHNEQFF	TGTGCCAGCAGTCCGGGGACTCACAATGAGCAGTTCTTC
TRBV3-1/TRBV3-2	15	TRBJ2-7	-	-	CASTRRLGSLNEQYF	TGTGCCAGCACCCGAAGACTCGGGAGTTTGAACGAGCAGTACTTC
TRBV11-2	16	TRBJ1-1	TRBD1	-	CASSLISWTGGTEAFF	TGTGCCAGCAGCTTAATCTCTTGGACAGGGGGCACTGAAGCTTTCTTT
TRBV3-1/TRBV3-2	16	TRBJ2-3	TRBD2	-	CASSTSGRLNTDTQYF	TGTGCCAGCAGCACTAGCGGGAGGCTCAACACAGATACGCAGTATTTT
TRBV10-1	16	TRBJ2-3	TRBD1	-	CASSGPRGQWTDTQYF	TGCGCCAGCAGCGGCCCCAGGGGGCAATGGACAGATACGCAGTATTTT
TRBV12-5	14	TRBJ1-1	TRBD1	-	CASGFQGTGTEAFF	TGTGCTAGTGGTTTTCAGGGGACAGGCACTGAAGCTTTCTTT
TRBV27	14	TRBJ1-6	-	once	CASGGGVGNSPLHF	TGTGCCAGCGGGGGAGGCGTGGGTAATTCACCCCTCCACTTT
TRBV5-6	12	TRBJ2-2	-	once	CASSPGTGELFF	TGTGCCAGCAGCCCGGGGACCGGGGAGCTGTTTTTT
TRBV11-3	15	TRBJ2-1	TRBD1	-	CASSLARGQNNEQFF	TGTGCCAGCAGCTTAGCCAGGGGGCAAAACAATGAGCAGTTCTTC
TRBV29-1	14	TRBJ2-7	-	-	CSVEQPGLPPWQYF	TGCAGCGTTGAGCAACCGGGACTGCCGCCTTGGCAGTACTTC
TRBV29-1	12	TRBJ2-5	TRBD1	-	CSERTGKETQYF	TGCAGCGAGCGGACAGGGAAGGAGACCCAGTACTTC
TRBV11-3	16	TRBJ2-3	TRBD1	once	CASSDGTGGLVDTQYF	TGTGCCAGCAGCGATGGGACAGGGGGACTGGTGGATACGCAGTATTTT
TRBV10-3	13	TRBJ1-2	-	-	CAISDIPNYGYTF	TGTGCCATCAGTGATATTCCTAACTATGGCTACACCTTC
TRBV28	11	TRBJ1-4	-	-	CASSSVEKLFF	TGTGCCAGCAGTTCGGTTGAAAAACTGTTTTTT
TRBV6-1	17	TRBJ2-7	TRBD2	-	CASSDWASGRSSYEQYF	TGTGCCAGCAGTGATTGGGCTAGCGGGAGGAGCTCCTACGAGCAGTACTTC
TRBV24-1	14	TRBJ1-2	-	-	CATSDFGSPDGYTF	TGTGCCACCAGTGATTTTGGGAGCCCCGATGGCTACACCTTC
TRBV18	13	TRBJ1-1	-	-	CASSPGQNTEAFF	TGTGCCAGCTCACCAGGTCAGAATACTGAAGCTTTCTTT
TRBV20-1	13	TRBJ1-2	-	-	CSARVSTAYGYTF	TGCAGTGCTCGTGTTTCGACAGCCTATGGCTACACCTTC
TRBV24-1	18	TRBJ2-5	-	-	CATSDWERAPDYQETQYF	TGTGCCACCAGTGATTGGGAGCGGGCGCCAGATTACCAAGAGACCCAGTACTTC
TRBV7-2	15	TRBJ2-7	-	once	CASSGGARGAYEQYF	TGTGCCAGCAGCGGGGGGGCCAGGGGAGCCTACGAGCAGTACTTC
TRBV13	16	TRBJ2-7	TRBD2	-	CASSLSLASGSDEQYF	TGTGCCAGCAGCTTATCTTTGGCTAGCGGGAGTGATGAGCAGTACTTC
TRBV24-1	19	TRBJ2-5	TRBD2	-	CATSDGRTSGSISGKTQYF	TGTGCCACCAGTGATGGAAGGACTAGCGGGAGTATTAGCGGGAAGACCCAGTACTTC
TRBV18	15	TRBJ2-2	-	-	CASSPSQGPTGELFF	TGTGCCAGCTCACCCTCCCAGGGTCCGACCGGGGAGCTGTTTTTT
TRBV7-9	12	TRBJ2-3	-	-	CASRRVTDTQYF	TGTGCCAGCAGACGGGTGACAGATACGCAGTATTTT
TRBV9	13	TRBJ1-1	-	-	CASSLAGRTEAFF	TGTGCCAGCAGCCTAGCAGGGCGGACTGAAGCTTTCTTT
TRBV27	16	TRBJ2-7	TRBD2	-	CASSLGPGLAGGKQYF	TGTGCCAGCAGTTTAGGGCCGGGACTAGCGGGAGGCAAGCAGTACTTC
TRBV5-8	11	TRBJ1-5	-	-	CASSRDQPQHF	TGTGCCAGCAGCCGCGATCAGCCCCAGCATTTT
TRBV11-2	15	TRBJ1-1	TRBD1	-	CASSPDRGRFAEAFF	TGTGCCAGCAGCCCGGACAGGGGGCGCTTCGCTGAAGCTTTCTTT
TRBV27	16	TRBJ1-1	-	-	CASSPRRGGVNTEAFF	TGTGCCAGCAGCCCCAGGCGGGGCGGGGTGAACACTGAAGCTTTCTTT
TRBV19	13	TRBJ1-6	TRBD1	-	CASSQGVNSPLHF	TGTGCCAGTAGCCAGGGGGTCAATTCACCCCTCCACTTT
TRBV18	15	TRBJ2-5	TRBD1	-	CASSPPGTVGETQYF	TGTGCCAGCTCACCACCGGGGACAGTGGGGGAGACCCAGTACTTC
TRBV19	19	TRBJ2-6	TRBD2	-	CASSMGLAGVRSGANVLTF	TGTGCCAGTAGTATGGGACTAGCGGGAGTAAGGTCTGGGGCCAACGTCCTGACTTTC
TRBV4-1	15	TRBJ1-5	-	-	CASSQEGGGNQPQHF	TGCGCCAGCAGCCAAGAAGGTGGGGGGAATCAGCCCCAGCATTTT
TRBV28	16	TRBJ2-4	TRBD1	-	CASRHDTPGQGGIQYF	TGTGCCAGCAGGCATGATACCCCGGGACAGGGAGGCATTCAGTACTTC
TRBV28	17	TRBJ1-1	TRBD1	-	CASSLWSTGRSNTEAFF	TGTGCCAGCAGTTTGTGGTCGACAGGGAGATCGAACACTGAAGCTTTCTTT
TRBV5-4	13	TRBJ2-1	TRBD2	once	CASSSGEGLEQFF	TGTGCCAGCAGCTCCGGGGAGGGCTTGGAGCAGTTCTTC
TRBV5-1	13	TRBJ2-7	-	-	CASSVKGGNEQYF	TGCGCCAGCAGCGTTAAAGGGGGTAACGAGCAGTACTTC
TRBV11-3	16	TRBJ2-1	TRBD2	-	CASSLDGSGGYNEQFF	TGTGCCAGCAGCTTAGATGGGAGCGGGGGCTACAATGAGCAGTTCTTC
TRBV18	19	TRBJ1-3	TRBD1	-	CASSSFPRGQGSPGNTIYF	TGTGCCAGCTCATCATTCCCCAGGGGACAGGGGAGCCCTGGAAACACCATATATTTT
TRBV15	15	TRBJ2-3	TRBD2	once	CATSSTSGRTDTQYF	TGTGCCACCAGCTCTACTAGCGGGCGCACAGATACGCAGTATTTT
TRBV11-2	14	TRBJ1-6	TRBD1	-	CASSSGQGGSPLHF	TGTGCCAGCAGCTCCGGACAGGGTGGTTCACCCCTCCACTTT
TRBV7-2	15	TRBJ1-2	-	few	CASSLTAGARGGYTF	TGTGCCAGCAGTTTAACCGCGGGCGCTCGGGGTGGCTACACCTTC
TRBV3-1/TRBV3-2	20	TRBJ2-1	TRBD2	-	CASSQGLGLAESPSDNEQFF	TGTGCCAGCAGCCAAGGATTAGGACTAGCGGAGTCCCCCTCGGACAATGAGCAGTTCTTC
TRBV3-1/TRBV3-2	13	TRBJ2-5	-	-	CASSQDRRETQYF	TGTGCCAGCAGCCAAGATCGTAGAGAGACCCAGTACTTC
TRBV27	15	TRBJ2-5	TRBD2	-	CTSSGLAGAFGTQYF	TGTACCAGCTCAGGACTAGCGGGAGCTTTCGGGACCCAGTACTTC
TRBV21-1	18	TRBJ2-7	-	-	CASSKWRLAGDTSYEQYF	TGTGCCAGCAGCAAATGGAGGCTAGCGGGAGATACCTCCTACGAGCAGTACTTC
TRBV7-3	15	TRBJ2-1	TRBD2	-	CASSSPGLNPNEQFF	TGTGCCAGCAGCTCGCCGGGACTAAACCCCAATGAGCAGTTCTTC
TRBV19	16	TRBJ1-1	TRBD1	once	CASSIAPGTGGTEAFF	TGTGCCAGTAGTATAGCACCCGGGACAGGGGGCACTGAAGCTTTCTTT
TRBV6-1	11	TRBJ1-1	-	-	CASSERTEAFF	TGTGCCAGCAGTGAACGCACTGAAGCTTTCTTT
TRBV6-5	12	TRBJ1-5	-	-	CASSYGGQPQHF	TGTGCCAGCAGTTACGGAGGTCAGCCCCAGCATTTT
TRBV14	16	TRBJ2-7	-	-	CASSQVGGAGDYEQYF	TGTGCCAGCAGCCAAGTGGGCGGGGCCGGAGACTACGAGCAGTACTTC
TRBV28	16	TRBJ2-3	TRBD2	-	CASSLAGPTFTDTQYF	TGTGCCAGCAGCTTAGCGGGACCAACCTTTACAGATACGCAGTATTTT
TRBV6-5	13	TRBJ1-1	TRBD1	-	CAFSWDRNTEAFF	TGTGCCTTCTCGTGGGACAGAAACACTGAAGCTTTCTTT
TRBV7-6	15	TRBJ2-1	-	-	CASSFSGSSYNEQFF	TGTGCCAGCAGCTTCTCTGGCTCCTCCTACAATGAGCAGTTCTTC
TRBV19	15	TRBJ1-1	-	-	CASSIAPPGVTEAFF	TGTGCCAGTAGTATAGCCCCCCCAGGGGTGACTGAAGCTTTCTTT